This section outlines one T cell receptor (beta chain) sequence together with its context. Its cognate antigen is unknown. This record belongs to a study of siplizumab effects on memory and regulatory T cells. Findings and limits, study-wide: The mapping of alloreactive clones to unstimulated subsets covered only a minor fraction of them.

Assay used: immunoSEQ multiplex PCR; TCRdb lists only in-frame clones, some missing. In the table there are 100,000 or so clones, approximately 90% of which are singletons. CDR1 is SGHNT and CDR2 is YENEEA in the germline V gene. V lost 6 bases to trimming and J lost 4 bases, with 10 bases between them. The CDR3 consists of 12 residues. This clonotype was obtained from a human donor in good health. The sample was CD4+ T cells sorted from blood. The chain uses TRBV11-3 and TRBJ2-7; maybe TRBD1 (6 bases). For the CDR3, the DNA is TGTGCCAGCAGTAAAACAGGGTACGAGCAGTACTTC. Its translation is CASSKTGYEQYF.